In its sample, the clone carrying this T cell receptor beta chain was seen many times. The antigen remains undetermined. J gave up 5 bases and V 7 bases, and 5 bases lay outside the gene matches. This CDR3 has 13 amino acids. Germline lookup yields CDR1 DFQATT and CDR2 SNEGSKA (reference sequence). This record comes from a study of human T cells and chemical hapten exposure. As for the study in general: TCR yield per sample varied, mainly due to pooled library volumes.

The study, taken as a whole, reports: Expanded TCRs grouped into significantly more large CDR3 similarity clusters than controls produced. Positive correlation was observed between PT1 expanded TCR counts and patch test score.

The time point is: patch test 3, about 24 weeks after DPC sensitization. Treatment meaning: therapeutic diphenylcyclopropenone sensitization with weekly scalp DPC. Suited to DPC and affected by alopecia, the donors ranged from 18 to 70 years old. In TCRdb, the RACE reads were re-called with MiXCR into one record per CDR3 protein. The data contain tens of thousands of distinct CDR3 sequences, about an eighth of them singletons. The sample in question was whole blood, obtained in connection with sensitization to the hapten diphenylcyclopropenone (DPC). This sequence originates from a woman aged 50 to 65 with alopecia areata. Some clones in this sample may be carry-over from other donors' samples. The genes are TRBV20-1 and TRBJ2-1, with 10 positions matching TRBD2. CDR3 loop: CSVSGRVNNEQFF. The CDR3 DNA reads TGCAGTGTGAGCGGGAGGGTCAACAATGAGCAGTTCTTC.